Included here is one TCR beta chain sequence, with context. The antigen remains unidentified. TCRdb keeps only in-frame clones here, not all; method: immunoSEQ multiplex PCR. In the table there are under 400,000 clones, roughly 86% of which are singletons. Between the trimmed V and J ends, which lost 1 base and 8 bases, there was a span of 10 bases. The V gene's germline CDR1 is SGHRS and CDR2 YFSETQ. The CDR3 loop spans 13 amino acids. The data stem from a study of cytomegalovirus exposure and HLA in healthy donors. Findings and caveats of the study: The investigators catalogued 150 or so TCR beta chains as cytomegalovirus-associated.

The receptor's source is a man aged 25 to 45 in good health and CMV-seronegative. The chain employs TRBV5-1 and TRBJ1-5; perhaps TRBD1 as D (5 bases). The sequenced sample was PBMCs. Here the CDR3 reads CASSLRPGEPQHF. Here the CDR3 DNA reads TGCGCCAGCAGCTTGCGGCCGGGGGAGCCCCAGCATTTT.